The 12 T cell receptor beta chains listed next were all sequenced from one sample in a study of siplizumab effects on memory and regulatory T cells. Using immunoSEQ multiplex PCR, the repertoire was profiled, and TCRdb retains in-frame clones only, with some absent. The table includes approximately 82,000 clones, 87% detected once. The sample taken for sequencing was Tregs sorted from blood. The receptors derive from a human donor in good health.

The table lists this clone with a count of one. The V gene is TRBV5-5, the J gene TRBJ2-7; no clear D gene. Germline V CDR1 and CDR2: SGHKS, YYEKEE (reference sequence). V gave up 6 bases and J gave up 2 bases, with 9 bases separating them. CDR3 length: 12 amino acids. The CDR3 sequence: CASNSPPYEQYF. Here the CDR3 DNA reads TGTGCCAGCAACTCCCCCCCCTACGAGCAGTACTTC.

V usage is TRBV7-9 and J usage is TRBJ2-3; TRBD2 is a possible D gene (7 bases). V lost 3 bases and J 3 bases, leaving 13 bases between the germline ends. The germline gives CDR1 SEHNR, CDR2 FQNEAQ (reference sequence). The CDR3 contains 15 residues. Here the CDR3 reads CASSFEGRGTDTQYF. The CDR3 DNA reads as TGTGCCAGCAGCTTCGAGGGGAGGGGGACAGATACGCAGTATTTT.

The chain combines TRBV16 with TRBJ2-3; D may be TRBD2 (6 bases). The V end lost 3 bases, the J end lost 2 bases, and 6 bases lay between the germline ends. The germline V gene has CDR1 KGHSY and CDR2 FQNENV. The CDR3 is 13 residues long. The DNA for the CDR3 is TGTGCCAGCAGCCAGGGACTCACAGATACGCAGTATTTT. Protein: CASSQGLTDTQYF.

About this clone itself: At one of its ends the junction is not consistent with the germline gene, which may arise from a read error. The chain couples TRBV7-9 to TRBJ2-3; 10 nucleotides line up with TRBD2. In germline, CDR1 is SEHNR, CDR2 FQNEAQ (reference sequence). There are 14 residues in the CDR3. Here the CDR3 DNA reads TGTGCCAGCAGCCTAGCGGGGGCCACAGATACGCAGTATTTT. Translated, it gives CASSLAGATDTQYF.

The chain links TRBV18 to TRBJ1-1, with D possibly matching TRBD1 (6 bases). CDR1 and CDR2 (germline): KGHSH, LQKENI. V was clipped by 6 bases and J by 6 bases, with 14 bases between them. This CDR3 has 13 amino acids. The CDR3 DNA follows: TGTGCCAGCTCCCTAAACAGGGAGGCTGAAGCTTTCTTT. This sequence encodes CASSLNREAEAFF. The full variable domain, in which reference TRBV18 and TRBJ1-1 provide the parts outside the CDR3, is NAGVMQNPRHLVRRRGQEARLRCSPMKGHSHVYWYRQLPEEGLKFMVYLQKENIIDESGMPKERFSAEFPKEGPSILRIQQVVRGDSAAYFCASSLNREAEAFFGQGTRLTVV.

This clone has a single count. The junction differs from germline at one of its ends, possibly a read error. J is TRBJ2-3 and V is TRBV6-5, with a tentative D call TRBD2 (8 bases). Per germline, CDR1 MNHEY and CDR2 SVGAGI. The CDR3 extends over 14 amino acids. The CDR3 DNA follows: TGTGCCAGCAGTTCCCCCGCCGGGGGGGACAGCCCCTTTTTT. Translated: CASSSPAGGDSPFF.

CDR3 coding DNA: TGTGCCAGCAGCTCCACGGGGGGCATAGGCGATGGCTACACCTTC. Encoded protein: CASSSTGGIGDGYTF. The chain links TRBV28 to TRBJ1-2; tentatively, D is TRBD1 (6 bases). Looked up from germline, CDR1 is MDHEN and CDR2 is SYDVKM. The length of the CDR3 is 15 residues. The V gene lost 6 bases and the J gene lost 6 bases, with 20 bases spanning the gap.

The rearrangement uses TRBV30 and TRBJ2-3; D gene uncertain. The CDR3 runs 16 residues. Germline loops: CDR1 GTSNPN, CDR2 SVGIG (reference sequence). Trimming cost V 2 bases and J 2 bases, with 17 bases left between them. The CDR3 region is CAWSPVYTIFTDTQYF. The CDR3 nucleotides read TGTGCCTGGAGTCCGGTGTACACTATATTCACAGATACGCAGTATTTT. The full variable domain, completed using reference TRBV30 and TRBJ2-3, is SQTIHQWPATLVQPVGSPLSLECTVEGTSNPNLYWYRQAAGRGLQLLFYSVGIGQISSEVPQNLSASRPQDRQFILSSKKLLLSDSGFYLCAWSPVYTIFTDTQYFGPGTRLTVL.

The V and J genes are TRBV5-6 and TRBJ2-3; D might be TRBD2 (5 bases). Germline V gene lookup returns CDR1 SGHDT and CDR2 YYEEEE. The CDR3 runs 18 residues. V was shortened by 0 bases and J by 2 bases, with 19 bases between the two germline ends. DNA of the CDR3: TGTGCCAGCAGCTTGGTTATGCTAGCAGCCGAATACACAGATACGCAGTATTTT. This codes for CASSLVMLAAEYTDTQYF.

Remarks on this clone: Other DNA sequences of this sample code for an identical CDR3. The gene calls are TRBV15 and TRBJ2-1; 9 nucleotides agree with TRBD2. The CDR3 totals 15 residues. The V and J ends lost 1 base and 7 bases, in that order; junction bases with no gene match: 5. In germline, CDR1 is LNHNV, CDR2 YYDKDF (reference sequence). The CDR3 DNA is TGTGCCACCAGCAGAGGGCGGGGGGGGAGGAATGAGCAGTTCTTC. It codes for CATSRGRGGRNEQFF.

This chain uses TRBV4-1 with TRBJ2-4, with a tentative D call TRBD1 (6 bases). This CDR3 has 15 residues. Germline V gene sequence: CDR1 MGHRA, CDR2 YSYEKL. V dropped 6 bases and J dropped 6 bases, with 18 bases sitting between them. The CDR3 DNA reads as TGCGCCAGCAGTCAACAATCAGGGGCTGTAAACATTCAGTACTTC. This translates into CASSQQSGAVNIQYF.

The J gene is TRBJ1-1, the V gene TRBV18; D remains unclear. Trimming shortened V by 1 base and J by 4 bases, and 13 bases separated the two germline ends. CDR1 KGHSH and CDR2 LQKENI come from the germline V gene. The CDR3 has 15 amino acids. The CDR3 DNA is TGTGCCAGCTCACCACTTACGGGTTGGAGCACTGAAGCTTTCTTT. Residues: CASSPLTGWSTEAFF.